This T cell receptor (beta chain) is from a study of T-cell reconstitution after alpha-beta-depleted transplantation in children. Study-wide results and limits: Where alpha-beta T cells came from about two months after transplant was reportedly several hundred expanded graft clones.

Notes on this clonotype: The antigen is unknown.

The TCRbeta library was prepared with unique molecular identifiers. TCRdb recomputed calls from the PCR reads with MiXCR, one row per CDR3 protein. The sample has fewer than 250,000 distinct CDR3 sequences, about a sixth seen once. V shed 4 bases, J shed 5 bases, and the junction held 6 bases outside the gene matches. The CDR3 has 14 residues. Per germline, CDR1 SEHNR and CDR2 FQNEAQ (reference sequence). This rearrangement joins TRBV7-9 to TRBJ2-7, with 9 bases identical to TRBD2. The specimen comprised PBMCs, mostly from graft donor cells, sampled 360 days after TCRalphabeta/CD19-depleted stem cell transplant. This sequence originates from a male patient between 2 and 10 years old who had a stem cell transplant for acute lymphoblastic leukemia, so the T cells may come from the graft donor. The chain's CDR3 is CASSSPGLAHEQYF. The DNA for the CDR3 is TGTGCCAGCAGCTCCCCGGGACTAGCCCACGAGCAGTACTTC.